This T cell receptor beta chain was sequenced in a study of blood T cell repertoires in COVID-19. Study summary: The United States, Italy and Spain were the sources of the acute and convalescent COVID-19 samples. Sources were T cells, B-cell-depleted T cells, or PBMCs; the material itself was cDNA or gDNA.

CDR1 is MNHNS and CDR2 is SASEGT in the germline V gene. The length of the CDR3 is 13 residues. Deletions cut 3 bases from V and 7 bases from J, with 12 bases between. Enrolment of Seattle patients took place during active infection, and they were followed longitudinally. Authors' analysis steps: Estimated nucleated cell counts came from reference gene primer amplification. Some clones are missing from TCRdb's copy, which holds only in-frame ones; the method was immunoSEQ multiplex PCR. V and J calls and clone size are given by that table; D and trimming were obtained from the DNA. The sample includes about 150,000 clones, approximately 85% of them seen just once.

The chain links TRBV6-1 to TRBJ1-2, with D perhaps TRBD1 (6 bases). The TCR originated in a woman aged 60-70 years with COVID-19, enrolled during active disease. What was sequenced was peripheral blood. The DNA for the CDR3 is TGTGCCAGCAGTGACAACAGGGCAGGTGGCTACACCTTC. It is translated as CASSDNRAGGYTF.